This TCR beta chain was identified during a study of cytomegalovirus exposure and HLA in healthy donors. Study-wide points: Most TCR beta V segments were productive about 87% or about 30% of the time in an earlier analysis.

The PCR had 60 Vbeta and 13 Jbeta primers. The data were produced by immunoSEQ multiplex PCR, yet TCRdb's version contains in-frame clones alone and is incomplete. The listing records under 200,000 clones. The V gene's germline CDR1 is SNHLY and CDR2 FYNNEI. The CDR3 runs 13 residues. V shed 2 bases, J shed 6 bases, and the junction held 2 bases outside the gene matches. Note on this clone: Its antigen remains unidentified.

This chain joins TRBV2 and TRBJ1-2, with 8 bases lining up with TRBD1. Sample: PBMCs. The TCR originated in a woman aged 18-29 years in good health and CMV-seropositive. The CDR3 nucleotides are TGTGCCAGCAGTGAACAGGGGGCGGATGGCTACACCTTC. This translates into CASSEQGADGYTF.